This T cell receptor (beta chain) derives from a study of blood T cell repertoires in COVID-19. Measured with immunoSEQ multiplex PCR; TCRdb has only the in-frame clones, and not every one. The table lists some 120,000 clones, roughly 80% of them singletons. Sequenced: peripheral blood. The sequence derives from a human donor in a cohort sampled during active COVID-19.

The CDR3 spells CASSIRGADYNEQFF. CDR3 coding DNA: TGTGCCAGCAGCATCCGGGGGGCAGACTACAATGAGCAGTTCTTC. The chain recombines TRBV11-1 with TRBJ2-1, with D possibly being TRBD2 (7 bases). Germline V CDR1 and CDR2: SGHAT, FQDESV (reference sequence). The CDR3 length is 15 residues. V was trimmed by 5 bases and J by 3 bases, leaving 14 bases between them.